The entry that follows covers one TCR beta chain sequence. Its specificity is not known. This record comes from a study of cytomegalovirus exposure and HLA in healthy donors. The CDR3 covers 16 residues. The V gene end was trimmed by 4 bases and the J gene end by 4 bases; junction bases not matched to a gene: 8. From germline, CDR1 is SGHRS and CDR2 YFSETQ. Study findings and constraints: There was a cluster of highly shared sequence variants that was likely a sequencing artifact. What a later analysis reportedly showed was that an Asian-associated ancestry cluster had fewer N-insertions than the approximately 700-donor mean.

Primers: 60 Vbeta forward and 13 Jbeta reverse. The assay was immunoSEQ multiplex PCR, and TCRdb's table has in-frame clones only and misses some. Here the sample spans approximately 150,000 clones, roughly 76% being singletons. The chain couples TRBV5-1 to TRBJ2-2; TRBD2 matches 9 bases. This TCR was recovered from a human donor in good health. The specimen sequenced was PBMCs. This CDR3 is CASSRSAGGTTGELFF. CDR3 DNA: TGCGCCAGCAGCCGATCAGCGGGGGGAACCACCGGGGAGCTGTTTTTT. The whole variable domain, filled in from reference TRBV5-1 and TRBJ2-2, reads KAGVTQTPRYLIKTRGQQVTLSCSPISGHRSVSWYQQTPGQGLQFLFEYFSETQRNKGNFPGRFSGRQFSNSRSEMNVSTLELGDSALYLCASSRSAGGTTGELFFGEGSRLTVL.